These 5 T cell receptor beta chains originate from one sample sequenced in a study of low-dose radiotherapy and immunotherapy resistance in tumors. Primers targeting TRAV and TRBV primed first-strand cDNA, covering alpha and beta chains. PCR amplification of the TCRs was performed with Phusion for 20 PCR cycles, and it relied on a constant-region primer together with a V-primer adapter. TCRdb recomputed calls from the reads with MiXCR, one row per CDR3 protein. The sample gives 13,000 to 15,000 distinct CDR3 sequences, roughly 70% of which show up once; 4.5% to 6% is in the top ten. These receptors originate from a human donor with advanced metastatic prostate, ovarian, gallbladder or colorectal cancer (not recorded which). This table probably holds off-target reads from a library built for another chain.

The chain couples TRBV5-1 to TRBJ1-1; TRBD1 is a possible D gene (6 bases). V was trimmed by 7 bases and J by 1 base, leaving 20 bases between them. This CDR3 has 16 residues. Per the germline V gene, CDR1 is SGHRS and CDR2 is YFSETQ. CDR3 in amino acids: CASGPLRGARNTEAFF. The CDR3 bases are TGCGCCAGCGGGCCACTGCGGGGGGCTCGGAACACTGAAGCTTTCTTT.

V gene TRBV5-6 combines with J gene TRBJ2-7; D is tentatively TRBD1 or TRBD2 (5 bases each). Trimming pared 3 bases from V and 3 bases from J, leaving 7 bases between. From germline, CDR1 is SGHDT and CDR2 YYEEEE. The CDR3 loop spans 12 amino acids. CDR3 protein: CASSWGNYEQYF. CDR3 sequence (DNA): TGTGCCAGCAGCTGGGGGAACTACGAGCAGTACTTC.

This rearrangement joins TRBV19 to TRBJ2-7; D unclear. The CDR3 is 11 residues long. Germline V gene sequence: CDR1 LNHDA, CDR2 SQIVND (reference sequence). The V end lost 1 base, the J end lost 5 bases, and 3 bases lay between the germline ends. The CDR3 DNA is TGTGCCAGTAGTATAGGAAACGAGCAGTACTTC. This encodes CASSIGNEQYF.

V and J are TRBV12-3 or TRBV12-4 and TRBJ2-5; 7 bases are shared with TRBD1. The V gene end was trimmed by 4 bases and the J gene end by 5 bases; junction bases not matched to a gene: 10. The CDR3 spans 15 residues. In DNA form, the CDR3 reads TGTGCCAGCAGTTGGGGGAACCAGGGACAGGAGACCCAGTACTTC. It is translated as CASSWGNQGQETQYF.

This clonotype came up once. The V and J genes are TRBV6-5 and TRBJ2-1; 7 nucleotides line up with TRBD2. Trimming took 6 bases from V and 10 from J; bases not matched to a gene: 6. The germline V gene encodes CDR1 MNHEY and CDR2 SVGAGI. The CDR3 loop spans 12 amino acids. The CDR3 sequence: CASRSGAPEQFF. In DNA, the CDR3 is TGTGCCAGCAGAAGCGGGGCCCCCGAGCAGTTCTTC.